One sample yielded the 5 T cell receptor beta chains listed below, sequenced in a study of blood T cell repertoires in COVID-19. Using immunoSEQ multiplex PCR, the repertoire was profiled, and TCRdb retains in-frame clones only, with some absent. The data hold a few hundred thousand clones, with roughly 87% observed a single time. What was sequenced was PBMCs or T cells enriched from blood (not recorded which). Receptor source: a young woman who had recovered from COVID-19.

The chain uses TRBV19 and TRBJ1-5; D is possibly TRBD1 (5 bases). V lost 3 bases to trimming and J lost 3 bases, with 9 bases between them. Germline V CDR1 and CDR2: LNHDA, SQIVND (reference sequence). The CDR3 is made up of 14 amino acids. CDR3: CASSIGGNNQPQHF. CDR3 DNA: TGTGCCAGTAGTATCGGGGGGAACAATCAGCCCCAGCATTTT.

Only a few counts were recorded for this clone. The chain carries TRBV5-1 and TRBJ2-5, with D possibly being TRBD1 (6 bases). V was clipped by 3 bases and J by 5 bases, with 17 bases between them. Germline V gene sequence: CDR1 SGHRS, CDR2 YFSETQ. The CDR3 spans 15 residues. CDR3 sequence: CASSWVQGSGETQYF. The DNA of the CDR3 is TGCGCCAGCAGCTGGGTACAGGGTTCGGGGGAGACCCAGTACTTC.

This chain connects TRBV11-2 to TRBJ2-3; D is unresolved. Trimming took off 5 bases at V and 0 bases at J, with 12 bases between the two ends. CDR3 length equals 15 residues. Germline V gene sequence: CDR1 SGHAT, CDR2 FQNNGV. DNA for the CDR3: TGTGCCAGCAGCCGCAGCCCGACTAGCACAGATACGCAGTATTTT. This encodes CASSRSPTSTDTQYF.

The chain carries TRBV28 and TRBJ2-7; D may be TRBD1 (7 bases). Trimming stripped 6 bases from V and 2 bases from J, with 20 bases between. Germline loops: CDR1 MDHEN, CDR2 SYDVKM. The CDR3 covers 16 residues. The chain's CDR3 is CASSLQGGPVPYEQYF. The CDR3 nucleotides read TGTGCCAGCAGCCTTCAGGGGGGTCCGGTCCCCTACGAGCAGTACTTC. Variable domain in full (rest from reference TRBV28 and TRBJ2-7): DVKVTQSSRYLVKRTGEKVFLECVQDMDHENMFWYRQDPGLGLRLIYFSYDVKMKEKGDIPEGYSVSREKKERFSLILESASTNQTSMYLCASSLQGGPVPYEQYFGPGTRLTVT.

The chain combines TRBV9 with TRBJ2-4, with TRBD2 as a possible D gene (5 bases). The CDR3 consists of 15 residues. Germline CDR1 and CDR2: SGDLS and YYNGEE. V lost 0 bases, J lost 8 bases, and 15 bases lay in between. The CDR3 sequence is CASSVVGSPGDIQYF. Here the CDR3 DNA reads TGTGCCAGCAGCGTAGTTGGGAGCCCCGGGGACATTCAGTACTTC. The whole variable domain, filled in from reference TRBV9 and TRBJ2-4, reads DSGVTQTPKHLITATGQRVTLRCSPRSGDLSVYWYQQSLDQGLQFLIQYYNGEERAKGNILERFSAQQFPDLHSELNLSSLELGDSALYFCASSVVGSPGDIQYFGAGTRLSVL.